This TCR beta chain was recovered during a study of cytomegalovirus exposure and HLA in healthy donors. General study points: In a later analysis, a genetic analysis reported fewer productive-TCR N-insertions in an Asian-associated ancestry cluster than the cohort average.

As concerns this clone: Its antigen is currently unknown.

The CDR3 is made up of 14 amino acids. Trimming took 11 bases from V and 3 from J; bases not matched to a gene: 9. The germline CDR1 and CDR2 sequences are MNHEY and SVGAGI. With 60 Vbeta and 13 Jbeta primers, the PCR was carried out. Assay: immunoSEQ multiplex PCR; the TCRdb copy retains only in-frame clones and omits some. The sample holds over 25,000 clones, about two thirds seen once. This TCR was sampled from a woman between 50 and 59 years old in good health and CMV-seronegative. The chain has TRBV6-5 and TRBJ2-7; TRBD1 matches 11 bases. The specimen was PBMCs. CDR3 protein: CAASPGTGGYEQYF. CDR3 in DNA: TGTGCCGCCTCCCCCGGGACAGGGGGCTACGAGCAGTACTTC.